A selection of T cell receptor beta chains follows, all from one sample in a study of blood T cell repertoires in COVID-19. TCRdb keeps only in-frame clones here, not all; method: immunoSEQ multiplex PCR. This sample yields around 390,000 clones, of which around nine tenths are seen a single time; about 9.4% belongs to the top ten. Specimen: PBMCs or T cells enriched from blood (not recorded which). Source of these receptors: a woman in her forties or fifties who had recovered from COVID-19. CDR3s include the opening cysteine and the closing phenylalanine or tryptophan. Each record gives: D gene, V gene, clone size, J gene, CDR3 protein, CDR3 DNA. The D gene is left open where the match is weak. Clone size, where shown, is once, few, many, or a class for clones that have expanded.

D: TRBD1; V: TRBV15; size: NA; J: TRBJ2-5; CDR3: CATSKDRVTWETQYF; DNA: TGTGCCACCAGCAAGGACAGGGTGACGTGGGAGACCCAGTACTTC
D: TRBD2; V: TRBV5-1; size: NA; J: TRBJ2-7; CDR3: CASSGLAGGSEQYF; DNA: TGCGCCAGCTCGGGTCTAGCGGGGGGCTCCGAGCAGTACTTC
D: NA; V: TRBV7-9; size: NA; J: TRBJ2-7; CDR3: CASSQKYGTYSYEQYF; DNA: TGTGCCAGCAGCCAAAAATATGGGACATATTCCTACGAGCAGTACTTC
D: TRBD1; V: TRBV24-1; size: NA; J: TRBJ1-6; CDR3: CATTLGGTGHSPLHF; DNA: TGTGCCACCACCCTAGGGGGGACAGGTCATTCACCCCTCCACTTT
D: TRBD1; V: TRBV10-3; size: NA; J: TRBJ1-4; CDR3: CAIRPTGGGEKLFF; DNA: TGTGCCATCAGGCCCACAGGGGGTGGAGAAAAACTGTTTTTT
D: TRBD2; V: TRBV4-2; size: once; J: TRBJ2-1; CDR3: CASSQVLGTSTSGKYNEQFF; DNA: TGTGCCAGCAGCCAAGTCTTGGGAACCTCGACTAGCGGGAAATACAATGAGCAGTTCTTC
D: TRBD2; V: TRBV7-9; size: NA; J: TRBJ2-1; CDR3: CASSLSGGAEQFF; DNA: TGTGCCAGCAGCCTGAGCGGGGGGGCTGAGCAGTTCTTC
D: NA; V: TRBV28; size: NA; J: TRBJ1-5; CDR3: CASSSRQPPQPQHF; DNA: TGTGCCAGCAGTTCTCGACAGCCCCCTCAGCCCCAGCATTTT
D: NA; V: TRBV29-1; size: NA; J: TRBJ1-1; CDR3: CSVADTEAFF; DNA: TGCAGCGTTGCAGACACTGAAGCTTTCTTT
D: NA; V: TRBV7-6; size: NA; J: TRBJ1-3; CDR3: CASREGPGNTIYF; DNA: TGTGCCAGCAGGGAGGGGCCAGGAAACACCATATATTTT
D: TRBD1; V: TRBV7-6; size: NA; J: TRBJ1-1; CDR3: CASSLTRGQGNTEAFF; DNA: TGTGCCAGCAGCCTAACCCGTGGACAGGGGAACACTGAAGCTTTCTTT
D: NA; V: TRBV28; size: NA; J: TRBJ1-6; CDR3: CASVGGEGLSSPLHF; DNA: TGTGCCAGCGTGGGGGGGGAAGGGTTAAGTTCACCCCTCCACTTT
D: NA; V: TRBV29-1; size: NA; J: TRBJ2-7; CDR3: CSVARGFEQYF; DNA: TGCAGCGTTGCAAGGGGGTTCGAGCAGTACTTC
D: TRBD2; V: TRBV7-8; size: NA; J: TRBJ2-1; CDR3: CASTGGRSNEQFF; DNA: TGTGCCAGCACGGGGGGGAGATCGAATGAGCAGTTCTTC
D: TRBD1; V: TRBV7-9; size: NA; J: TRBJ2-4; CDR3: CASSLVETGLENIQYF; DNA: TGTGCCAGCAGCTTAGTAGAGACAGGGTTAGAAAACATTCAGTACTTC
D: NA; V: TRBV6-5; size: once; J: TRBJ1-1; CDR3: CASSYSRGPIYAFF; DNA: TGTGCCAGCAGTTACAGTAGAGGGCCGATATACGCTTTCTTT
D: NA; V: TRBV27; size: NA; J: TRBJ1-2; CDR3: CASSLYSQIANYGYTF; DNA: TGTGCCAGCAGTTTATATTCACAGATCGCTAACTATGGCTACACCTTC
D: TRBD1; V: TRBV19; size: NA; J: TRBJ1-2; CDR3: CASSPGTGWYGYTF; DNA: TGTGCCAGTAGTCCCGGGACAGGGTGGTATGGCTACACCTTC
D: NA; V: TRBV19; size: once; J: TRBJ1-6; CDR3: CASSTGLRQTNSPLHF; DNA: TGTGCCAGTAGTACCGGCCTCAGACAGACGAATTCACCCCTCCACTTT
D: TRBD2; V: TRBV7-2; size: NA; J: TRBJ2-7; CDR3: CASSFAGGGLYEQYF; DNA: TGTGCCAGCAGCTTTGCGGGGGGCGGGTTATACGAGCAGTACTTC
D: TRBD1; V: TRBV5-1; size: NA; J: TRBJ1-4; CDR3: CASSYTGADEKLFF; DNA: TGCGCCAGCAGCTACACAGGGGCGGACGAAAAACTGTTTTTT
D: NA; V: TRBV6-5; size: NA; J: TRBJ1-4; CDR3: CASSSTRGSGNEKLFF; DNA: TGTGCCAGCAGTTCGACCAGGGGTTCTGGTAATGAAAAACTGTTTTTT
D: TRBD1; V: TRBV29-1; size: NA; J: TRBJ2-1; CDR3: CSVFDREVYNEQFF; DNA: TGCAGCGTTTTCGACAGGGAAGTATACAATGAGCAGTTCTTC
D: NA; V: TRBV7-9; size: NA; J: TRBJ1-1; CDR3: CASSPGRRNTEAFF; DNA: TGTGCCAGCAGCCCAGGTAGGCGTAACACTGAAGCTTTCTTT
D: TRBD2; V: TRBV4-3; size: NA; J: TRBJ2-7; CDR3: CASSQADRTRIYEQYF; DNA: TGCGCCAGCAGCCAAGCGGATAGGACTAGGATCTACGAGCAGTACTTC
D: NA; V: TRBV6-5; size: NA; J: TRBJ1-5; CDR3: CASITLDNQPQHF; DNA: TGTGCCAGCATCACATTGGACAACCAGCCCCAGCATTTT
D: NA; V: TRBV4-1; size: NA; J: TRBJ1-2; CDR3: CASSQTESYGYTF; DNA: TGCGCCAGCAGCCAGACAGAGAGCTATGGCTACACCTTC
D: NA; V: TRBV14; size: NA; J: TRBJ2-3; CDR3: CASSYTDTQYF; DNA: TGTGCCAGCAGCTACACAGATACGCAGTATTTT
D: TRBD1; V: TRBV19; size: NA; J: TRBJ1-6; CDR3: CASRLGPGQKTQISSPLHF; DNA: TGTGCCAGTAGACTAGGACCGGGACAGAAAACGCAAATTTCTTCACCCCTCCACTTT
D: NA; V: TRBV7-8; size: NA; J: TRBJ2-5; CDR3: CASSQSWGREETQYF; DNA: TGTGCCAGCAGCCAGTCTTGGGGCAGGGAAGAGACCCAGTACTTC
D: NA; V: TRBV2; size: once; J: TRBJ1-3; CDR3: CASSEVQGYTIYF; DNA: TGTGCCAGCAGTGAAGTTCAGGGGTACACCATATATTTT
D: TRBD1; V: TRBV5-1; size: NA; J: TRBJ2-2; CDR3: CASSRGQHTGELFF; DNA: TGCGCCAGCAGCCGGGGACAGCACACCGGGGAGCTGTTTTTT
D: NA; V: TRBV27; size: few; J: TRBJ1-5; CDR3: CASSWVFPLVDDQPQHF; DNA: TGTGCCAGCAGTTGGGTTTTCCCCCTAGTTGACGATCAGCCCCAGCATTTT
D: TRBD1; V: TRBV15; size: NA; J: TRBJ2-7; CDR3: CATSRPDRVYEQYF; DNA: TGTGCCACCAGCAGACCAGACAGGGTCTACGAGCAGTACTTC